This TCR beta chain was captured in a study of CD8+CD57+ T cells in acquired aplastic anemia (dated by TCRdb to 2016 to 2018). General notes on the study: Extracted DNA from sorted CD4+ and CD8+ cells averaged around 2.9 ug, ranging from about 0.17 to 30 ug. An average of approximately 10 million reads for CD4+ cells and 11 million or so reads for CD8+ cells was obtained from healthy donor samples. Broad study findings and their caveats: CD8+ Simpson's diversity did not differ significantly between patients and healthy controls (P=0.060). Around 27 CD8+ CDR3 sequences were found to be shared between patients and controls, but these sequences appeared to be highly expressed in patients and within the immunodominant clones of the patients.

A word on this clonotype: This clone's antigen is unknown. Per-nucleotide qualities are absent, and no much larger clonotype sits a single base away.

In this study, sorted CD4+ and CD8+ T cells from the blood of healthy subjects and of severe aplastic anemia patients had their TCR repertoires deep-sequenced. Ficoll-Paque density gradient centrifugation was used to isolate peripheral blood mononuclear cells. Before DNA extraction, CD4+ and CD8+ T cells were sorted by FACS or by magnetic beads. Genomic DNA served as template for TCR beta VDJ combination and CDR3 sequence profiling. TCR repertoire sequencing was run on an Illumina HiSeq 2000. In the paper's pipeline: TRBV/TRBJ rearrangement plots, CDR3 size and DJ length profiles, and Simpson's diversity index were used to assess repertoires. The most abundant DNA sequence in the deep sequencing data was taken as the immunodominant clone. CDR3 amino acid sequences were screened for sharing across subjects and compared with published repertoires and the VDJdb database. In-frame beta chains were kept once TCRdb had trimmed the public reads at Q25 with fastp and called clones with MiXCR. A single entry per CDR3 protein holds the most common genes and DNA from its merged rows. TCRdb, rather than the study authors, made the V and J calls. The table for this sample lists 150,000 to 200,000 distinct CDR3 sequences; around 45% of them were counted only once. 0.85% to 1.3% of the sample belongs to the ten largest clones.

CDR1 and CDR2 are drawn from the germline V gene: KGHDR, SFDVKD. The germline V and J ends show losses of 11 bases and 2 bases respectively, and no gene match explains 12 bases of the junction. From the cysteine through the phenylalanine, the CDR3 covers 16 amino acids. Only the CDR3 portion is preserved as DNA: 48 bases, with reading frame beginning at the first base. The sequenced sample consisted of sorted CD4+, CD8+, or CD8+CD57+ T cells (not recorded which) from PBMCs. The V and J segments used are TRBV24-1 and TRBJ2-2; TRBD2 agrees with 8 junctional bases. The TCR originated in a human donor in good health. The CDR3 amino acid sequence is: CAIGVGTSTNTGELFF. The DNA sequence is as follows: TGTGCCATCGGGGTGGGGACTAGTACTAACACCGGGGAGCTGTTTTTT.